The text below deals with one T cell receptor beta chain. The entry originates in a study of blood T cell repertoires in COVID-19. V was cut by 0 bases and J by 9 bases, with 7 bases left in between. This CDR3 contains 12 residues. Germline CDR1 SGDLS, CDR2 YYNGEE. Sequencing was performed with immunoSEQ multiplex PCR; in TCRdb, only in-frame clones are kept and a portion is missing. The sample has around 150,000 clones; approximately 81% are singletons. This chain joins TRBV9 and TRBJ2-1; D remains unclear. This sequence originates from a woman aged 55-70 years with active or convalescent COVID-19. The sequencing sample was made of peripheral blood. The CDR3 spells CASSVGSGEQFF. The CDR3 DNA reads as TGTGCCAGCAGCGTAGGATCGGGTGAGCAGTTCTTC.